This is a list of T cell receptor beta chains from one sample in a study of graft-versus-host responses after intestinal transplantation. Their target antigens are unknown. Sequencing used immunoSEQ multiplex PCR; TCRdb keeps in-frame clones, though not all of them. The table has over 45,000 clones, more than 70% seen once. This specimen consisted of unstimulated CD4+ T cells sorted from spleen or lymph node cells, obtained before transplant. Every receptor here comes from a human donor who was the organ donor for an intestinal transplant. Each CDR3 is given with its conserved first and last residue. Each record gives: clone size, J gene, CDR3 length, V gene, D gene, CDR3 protein, CDR3 DNA. A D gene is named only where the DNA matches it firmly. Only some rows state a clone size, as once, few, many or a class for expanded clones.

.,TRBJ1-3,16,TRBV9,.,CASSVTPRTDGNTIYF,TGTGCCAGCAGCGTAACCCCAAGGACAGACGGAAACACCATATATTTT
.,TRBJ2-1,15,TRBV5-8,.,CASSLGNRADNEQFF,TGTGCCAGCAGCTTGGGGAACAGGGCGGACAATGAGCAGTTCTTC
.,TRBJ2-7,15,TRBV18,TRBD1,CASSPGTGASYEQYF,TGTGCCAGCTCACCAGGGACAGGGGCCTCCTACGAGCAGTACTTC
.,TRBJ2-5,12,TRBV5-5,.,CASSFPGETQYF,TGTGCCAGCAGCTTTCCCGGGGAGACCCAGTACTTC
once,TRBJ2-3,16,TRBV9,.,CASSALGLLRTDTQYF,TGTGCCAGCAGCGCCCTAGGCCTCCTTCGCACAGATACGCAGTATTTT
.,TRBJ1-1,16,TRBV19,.,CASSISGLTMNTEAFF,TGTGCCAGTAGTATCTCGGGACTTACCATGAACACTGAAGCTTTCTTT
.,TRBJ2-5,14,TRBV28,.,CASSLAGIQETQYF,TGTGCCAGCAGTTTGGCAGGCATTCAAGAGACCCAGTACTTC
.,TRBJ2-5,12,TRBV29-1,.,CSVGQAQETQYF,TGCAGCGTTGGACAGGCCCAAGAGACCCAGTACTTC
.,TRBJ2-7,14,TRBV28,TRBD1,CASSRGQGGREQYF,TGTGCCAGCAGTCGAGGACAGGGGGGGCGCGAGCAGTACTTC
.,TRBJ2-1,13,TRBV5-1,.,CASGQGSYNEQFF,TGCGCCAGCGGTCAGGGATCCTACAATGAGCAGTTCTTC
.,TRBJ1-3,14,TRBV5-6,.,CASRIRSSGNTIYF,TGTGCCAGCAGGATCAGAAGCTCTGGAAACACCATATATTTT
.,TRBJ2-5,13,TRBV5-8,.,CASSFLGSETQYF,TGTGCCAGCAGCTTTCTAGGTTCAGAGACCCAGTACTTC
.,TRBJ1-5,12,TRBV21-1,.,CASRTDDQPQHF,TGTGCCAGCAGGACAGACGATCAGCCCCAGCATTTT
.,TRBJ2-2,15,TRBV4-3,TRBD2,CASRRLAGDTGELFF,TGCGCCAGCAGAAGGCTAGCGGGAGATACCGGGGAGCTGTTTTTT
.,TRBJ2-7,15,TRBV6-5,TRBD2,CASSYAFGRTHEQYF,TGTGCCAGCAGTTACGCTTTCGGGAGGACCCACGAGCAGTACTTC
.,TRBJ2-5,14,TRBV5-1,.,CASNPGLLEETQYF,TGCGCCAGCAACCCGGGACTTCTTGAAGAGACCCAGTACTTC
once,TRBJ2-7,14,TRBV28,TRBD2,CASLPGLGVDEQYF,TGTGCCAGCCTGCCGGGACTAGGGGTAGACGAGCAGTACTTC
.,TRBJ2-7,12,TRBV10-3,TRBD2,CAIRGTRGEQYF,TGTGCCATCAGGGGGACTAGGGGCGAGCAGTACTTC
few,TRBJ1-4,12,TRBV30,.,CAGGTENEKLFF,TGTGCCGGAGGGACGGAGAATGAAAAACTGTTTTTT
.,TRBJ1-5,12,TRBV2,.,CASRSGGQPQHF,TGTGCCAGCAGATCGGGGGGACAGCCCCAGCATTTT
once,TRBJ1-1,13,TRBV9,.,CASSVGADTEAFF,TGTGCCAGCAGCGTAGGCGCTGACACTGAAGCTTTCTTT
.,TRBJ1-5,14,TRBV2,.,CASSEARQSQPQHF,TGTGCCAGCAGTGAAGCAAGACAGAGTCAGCCCCAGCATTTT
.,TRBJ1-1,16,TRBV7-2,TRBD1,CASSSLRTGLNTEAFF,TGTGCCAGCAGCTCCTTAAGGACAGGTTTGAACACTGAAGCTTTCTTT
once,TRBJ2-7,15,TRBV6-1,TRBD2,CASSDVGGRAYEQYF,TGTGCCAGCAGTGATGTAGGCGGGAGGGCCTACGAGCAGTACTTC
.,TRBJ1-2,14,TRBV30,.,CAWRTGSFNYGYTF,TGTGCCTGGAGAACAGGGAGCTTTAACTATGGCTACACCTTC
.,TRBJ2-7,15,TRBV16,.,CASSQSASDPYEQYF,TGTGCCAGCAGCCAATCCGCTAGCGATCCCTACGAGCAGTACTTC
.,TRBJ2-7,14,TRBV7-2,TRBD1,CASTQDRQTYEQYF,TGTGCCAGCACCCAGGACAGGCAAACCTACGAGCAGTACTTC
.,TRBJ2-2,15,TRBV28,.,CASSLTGTNTGELFF,TGTGCCAGCAGTTTAACGGGGACGAACACCGGGGAGCTGTTTTTT
.,TRBJ2-3,16,TRBV5-1,.,CASSLEFGSKTDTQYF,TGCGCCAGCAGCTTGGAGTTCGGGAGTAAAACAGATACGCAGTATTTT
.,TRBJ1-3,13,TRBV6-1,.,CASRLPGGNTIYF,TGTGCCAGCAGGTTGCCAGGGGGAAACACCATATATTTT
.,TRBJ1-1,14,TRBV28,TRBD1,CASRLTGGNTEAFF,TGTGCCAGCAGACTGACAGGGGGGAACACTGAAGCTTTCTTT
.,TRBJ2-7,15,TRBV28,TRBD1,CASSPSGTGGYEQYF,TGTGCCAGCAGTCCCTCCGGGACAGGGGGCTACGAGCAGTACTTC
.,TRBJ2-2,13,TRBV18,.,CASSPILAGELFF,TGTGCCAGCTCACCAATCCTAGCGGGGGAGCTGTTTTTT
.,TRBJ2-5,14,TRBV6-1,.,CASSETGDLETQYF,TGTGCCAGCAGTGAAACCGGGGATCTAGAGACCCAGTACTTC
once,TRBJ2-2,17,TRBV13,.,CASSSHLAVPNTGELFF,TGTGCCAGCAGCTCTCATTTAGCGGTCCCGAACACCGGGGAGCTGTTTTTT
.,TRBJ1-4,19,TRBV6-4,TRBD1,CASSERVGQVKPCNEKLFF,TGTGCCAGCAGTGAGCGGGTAGGACAGGTTAAGCCTTGTAATGAAAAACTGTTTTTT
.,TRBJ2-1,18,TRBV6-1,.,CASSEPLQGGITYNEQFF,TGTGCCAGCAGTGAACCGCTCCAGGGTGGGATCACCTACAATGAGCAGTTCTTC
once,TRBJ2-7,14,TRBV28,.,CASSQGMETYEQYF,TGTGCCAGCAGTCAGGGAATGGAGACCTACGAGCAGTACTTC
.,TRBJ2-1,16,TRBV6-1,.,CASSEDSGAPYNEQFF,TGTGCCAGCAGTGAAGACAGCGGAGCGCCCTACAATGAGCAGTTCTTC
.,TRBJ1-4,14,TRBV6-5,TRBD1,CASSGQGARGRLFF,TGTGCCAGCAGTGGACAGGGCGCCCGGGGAAGACTGTTTTTT
.,TRBJ2-1,15,TRBV7-7,.,CASSRDFQSYNEQFF,TGTGCTAGCAGCCGGGACTTCCAATCCTACAATGAGCAGTTCTTC
.,TRBJ2-6,16,TRBV28,.,CASSRLAVSGANVLTF,TGTGCCAGCTCCAGATTAGCCGTCTCTGGGGCCAACGTCCTGACTTTC
.,TRBJ2-5,14,TRBV6-5,.,CASRPVAPRSTQYF,TGTGCCAGCAGGCCCGTAGCTCCAAGGTCGACCCAGTACTTC
.,TRBJ2-1,19,TRBV7-2,TRBD2,CASSPQKQLGLGSYNEQFF,TGTGCCAGCAGCCCCCAAAAGCAGTTGGGACTAGGATCCTACAATGAGCAGTTCTTC
.,TRBJ1-3,14,TRBV2,.,CASSESGSGNTIYF,TGTGCCAGCAGTGAGTCGGGATCTGGAAACACCATATATTTT
.,TRBJ2-3,15,TRBV4-1,.,CASSPWRATSDTQYF,TGCGCCAGCAGCCCGTGGAGGGCCACATCAGATACGCAGTATTTT
.,TRBJ1-5,13,TRBV28,.,CASSLERDQPQHF,TGTGCCAGCAGCCTCGAGAGGGATCAGCCCCAGCATTTT
.,TRBJ2-1,13,TRBV28,.,CASRSTRYNEQFF,TGTGCCAGCCGGAGTACCCGCTACAATGAGCAGTTCTTC
.,TRBJ2-1,12,TRBV5-6,.,CASSLRSDEQFF,TGTGCCAGCAGCCTAAGGAGCGACGAGCAGTTCTTC
once,TRBJ2-7,15,TRBV28,.,CASSLGGDPSYEQYF,TGTGCCAGCAGTTTAGGCGGGGACCCCTCCTACGAGCAGTACTTC
.,TRBJ2-1,18,TRBV11-2,TRBD2,CASSATWGTSGSDNEQFF,TGTGCCAGCAGCGCCACTTGGGGGACTAGCGGGTCGGACAATGAGCAGTTCTTC
.,TRBJ2-1,16,TRBV27,TRBD2,CASSLWGGRQYNEQFF,TGTGCCAGCAGTTTATGGGGAGGGCGGCAATACAATGAGCAGTTCTTC
.,TRBJ2-1,15,TRBV7-6,.,CASSPTRGSLNEQFF,TGTGCCAGCAGCCCTACCCGGGGGTCACTCAATGAGCAGTTCTTC
.,TRBJ1-1,14,TRBV30,.,CAWVVGRLNTEAFF,TGTGCCTGGGTGGTTGGGCGCTTGAACACTGAAGCTTTCTTT
.,TRBJ2-3,13,TRBV25-1,TRBD2,CATGLAGTDTQYF,TGTGCCACCGGACTAGCGGGGACAGATACGCAGTATTTT
.,TRBJ1-2,14,TRBV28,.,CASSVGTRGGGYTF,TGTGCCAGCAGTGTCGGCACCAGGGGCGGCGGCTACACCTTC
.,TRBJ2-1,14,TRBV25-1,.,CASSRGTLYNEQFF,TGTGCCAGCAGTCGGGGTACATTATACAATGAGCAGTTCTTC